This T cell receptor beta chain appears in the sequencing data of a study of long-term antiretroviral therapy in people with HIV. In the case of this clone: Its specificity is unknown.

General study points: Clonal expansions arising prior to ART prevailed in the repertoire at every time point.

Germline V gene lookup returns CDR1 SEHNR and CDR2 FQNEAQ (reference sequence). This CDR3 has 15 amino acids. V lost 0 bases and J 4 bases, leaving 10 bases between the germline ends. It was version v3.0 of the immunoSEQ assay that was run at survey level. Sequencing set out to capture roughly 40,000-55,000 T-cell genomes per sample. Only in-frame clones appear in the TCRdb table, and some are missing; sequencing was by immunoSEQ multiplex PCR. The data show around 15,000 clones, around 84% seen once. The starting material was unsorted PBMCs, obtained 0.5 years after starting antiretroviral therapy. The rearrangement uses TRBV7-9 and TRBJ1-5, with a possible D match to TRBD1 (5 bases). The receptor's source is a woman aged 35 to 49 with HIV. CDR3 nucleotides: TGTGCCAGCAGCTTAGCGCACGGGGGGAATCAGCCCCAGCATTTT. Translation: CASSLAHGGNQPQHF.